The 19 T cell receptor beta chains below were found in one sample sequenced in a study of cytomegalovirus exposure and HLA in healthy donors. PCR employed 60 Vbeta and 13 Jbeta primers. This table comes from immunoSEQ multiplex PCR, and its TCRdb copy is limited to in-frame clones, with some not included. The top ten hold roughly 21% of the sample, which has under 70,000 clones, 70% seen once. The sample was PBMCs. The receptors shown here come from a woman aged 60-75 years in good health and CMV-seropositive.

There are a few counts of this clone. The V gene is TRBV5-4, the J gene TRBJ2-7, with 7 bases identical to TRBD1. This CDR3 has 15 amino acids. CDR1 is SGHNT and CDR2 is YYREEE in the germline V gene (reference sequence). V was clipped by 4 bases and J by 2 bases; unmatched bases: 9. This CDR3 reads CASSLPGQLPYEQYF. Here the CDR3 DNA reads TGTGCCAGCAGCCTCCCGGGACAGCTTCCCTACGAGCAGTACTTC.

This clone was counted between two and nine times. The chain carries TRBV6-5 and TRBJ2-7; a possible D gene is TRBD1 (5 bases). CDR1 is MNHEY, CDR2 SVGAGI, per germline. Deletions cut 7 bases from V and 0 bases from J, with 7 bases between. The length of the CDR3 is 12 residues. CDR3 amino acids: CASTDSSYEQYF. Here the CDR3 DNA reads TGTGCCAGCACCGACAGCTCCTACGAGCAGTACTTC.

The gene calls are TRBV7-2 and TRBJ2-2; 9 bases map to TRBD1. The CDR3 covers 17 residues. Germline values: CDR1 SGHTA, CDR2 FQGNSA. With V trimmed by 5 bases and J by 4 bases, 11 bases remained unmatched. CDR3 in amino acids: CASSRTGGITGTGELFF. DNA of the CDR3: TGTGCCAGCAGCAGAACAGGGGGCATTACGGGCACCGGGGAGCTGTTTTTT.

This chain connects TRBV4-3 to TRBJ2-1; no firm D call. The CDR3 sequence is 13 residues long. Germline loops: CDR1 LGHNA, CDR2 YSLEER. The V end lost 0 bases, the J end lost 3 bases, and 3 bases lay between the germline ends. The CDR3 DNA reads as TGCGCCAGCAGCCAAGACTTCTACAATGAGCAGTTCTTC. Amino acids: CASSQDFYNEQFF.

This chain links TRBV7-9 with TRBJ1-2; TRBD1 agrees at 7 bases. This CDR3 has 15 residues. The V gene end was trimmed by 0 bases and the J gene end by 4 bases; junction bases not matched to a gene: 5. The germline CDR1 and CDR2 sequences are SEHNR and FQNEAQ (reference sequence). CDR3 residues: CASSLAGSGGYGYTF. Written as DNA, the CDR3 is TGTGCCAGCAGCTTAGCCGGATCAGGGGGCTATGGCTACACCTTC.

The gene calls are TRBV5-4 and TRBJ1-1, with D maybe TRBD1 (5 bases). Germline-derived CDR1 and CDR2 are SGHNT and YYREEE (reference sequence). V shed 1 base and J shed 0 bases, with 10 bases lying between them. This CDR3 is built from 15 residues. The CDR3 loop reads CASSLSRQMNTEAFF. CDR3 sequence (DNA): TGTGCCAGCAGCTTGTCCCGACAGATGAACACTGAAGCTTTCTTT. Combining the CDR3 with reference TRBV5-4 and TRBJ1-1 gives the whole variable domain ETGVTQSPTHLIKTRGQQVTLRCSSQSGHNTVSWYQQALGQGPQFIFQYYREEENGRGNFPPRFSGLQFPNYSSELNVNALELDDSALYLCASSLSRQMNTEAFFGQGTRLTVV.

The gene calls are TRBV19 and TRBJ1-5; TRBD1 might be the D (5 bases). Trimming removed 5 bases from V and 3 bases from J, with 20 bases in between. In germline, CDR1 is LNHDA, CDR2 SQIVND (reference sequence). There are 17 residues in the CDR3. The CDR3 sequence: CASSPRLGPGYNQPQHF. CDR3 nucleotide sequence: TGTGCCAGTAGTCCCCGTCTGGGGCCCGGGTACAATCAGCCCCAGCATTTT.

The rearrangement links TRBV18 to TRBJ2-5; 7 positions agree with TRBD1. Germline values: CDR1 KGHSH, CDR2 LQKENI. The CDR3 is 15 amino acids. V trimming: 6 bases; J trimming: 1 base; junction bases outside the gene matches: 8. DNA of the CDR3: TGTGCCAGCTCCCAATACAGGGGCACCCAAGAGACCCAGTACTTC. Protein sequence: CASSQYRGTQETQYF. The full variable domain, rest sourced from reference TRBV18 and TRBJ2-5, is NAGVMQNPRHLVRRRGQEARLRCSPMKGHSHVYWYRQLPEEGLKFMVYLQKENIIDESGMPKERFSAEFPKEGPSILRIQQVVRGDSAAYFCASSQYRGTQETQYFGPGTRLLVL.

The rearrangement links TRBV9 to TRBJ2-6; D may be TRBD2 (6 bases). Trimming cost V 0 bases and J 1 base, with 11 bases left between them. The germline V gene encodes CDR1 SGDLS and CDR2 YYNGEE. The CDR3 covers 17 residues. CDR3 DNA sequence: TGTGCCAGCAGCGTAGCTACGGGGGATTCTGGGGCCAACGTCCTGACTTTC. Amino acids: CASSVATGDSGANVLTF. The full variable domain, in which reference TRBV9 and TRBJ2-6 provide the parts outside the CDR3, is DSGVTQTPKHLITATGQRVTLRCSPRSGDLSVYWYQQSLDQGLQFLIQYYNGEERAKGNILERFSAQQFPDLHSELNLSSLELGDSALYFCASSVATGDSGANVLTFGAGSRLTVL.

The J gene is TRBJ1-3, the V gene TRBV9, with 7 bases fitting TRBD1. Germline V gene lookup returns CDR1 SGDLS and CDR2 YYNGEE. The CDR3 covers 17 residues. The trim removed 4 bases at V and 6 bases at J, leaving 16 bases unmatched. In DNA form, the CDR3 reads TGTGCCAGCAGCTGGGGTAAAGGGGGCGGATTAGCAAACACCATATATTTT. Translation: CASSWGKGGGLANTIYF.

The J gene is TRBJ1-4, the V gene TRBV7-9; D may be TRBD1 (6 bases). V dropped 5 bases and J dropped 0 bases, with 13 bases sitting between them. Germline V gene lookup returns CDR1 SEHNR and CDR2 FQNEAQ (reference sequence). This CDR3 spans 16 amino acids. In nucleotides, the CDR3 is TGTGCCAGCAGCGACGGCAGGGGTGCAACTAATGAAAAACTGTTTTTT. Translating gives CASSDGRGATNEKLFF.

The chain combines TRBV9 with TRBJ2-7, with 8 bases lining up with TRBD1. The CDR3 is 15 residues long. The V segment lost 3 bases and the J segment 5 bases; nucleotides outside the gene matches: 10. Germline V CDR1 and CDR2: SGDLS, YYNGEE. The CDR3 spells CASSEGGQEIDEQYF. CDR3 DNA sequence: TGTGCCAGCAGCGAGGGGGGACAGGAAATCGACGAGCAGTACTTC.

The chain recombines TRBV5-6 with TRBJ1-1; D unclear. Looked up from germline, CDR1 is SGHDT and CDR2 is YYEEEE. The CDR3 totals 15 residues. The ends were cut back, 4 bases at V and 0 bases at J, with 13 bases in the middle. This CDR3 is CASSLDGVVNTEAFF. The CDR3 DNA is TGTGCCAGCAGCCTGGACGGGGTAGTGAACACTGAAGCTTTCTTT.

Points on this clone: This sample also contains other DNA sequences that code for the same CDR3. The gene calls are TRBV4-1 and TRBJ2-2, with 13 nucleotides matching TRBD2. The V segment lost 1 base and the J segment 4 bases; nucleotides outside the gene matches: 3. Germline CDR1 MGHRA, CDR2 YSYEKL. The CDR3 spans 17 residues. This CDR3 is CASSQVTSGGATGELFF. CDR3 coding DNA: TGCGCCAGCAGCCAAGTTACTAGCGGGGGGGCCACCGGGGAGCTGTTTTTT.

The chain has TRBV19 and TRBJ1-1; tentatively, D is TRBD1 (5 bases). The ends were cut back, 5 bases at V and 6 bases at J, with 13 bases in the middle. This CDR3 spans 13 amino acids. CDR1 and CDR2 (germline): LNHDA, SQIVND (reference sequence). CDR3 nucleotide sequence: TGTGCCAGTAGTGTCAGGGAATGGCCTGAAGCTTTCTTT. Protein product: CASSVREWPEAFF.

This clone was observed a few times. This chain links TRBV6-5 with TRBJ1-1, with D unresolved. The CDR3 has 15 amino acids. Germline values: CDR1 MNHEY, CDR2 SVGAGI. Trimming cost V 5 bases and J 1 base, with 14 bases left between them. CDR3 sequence: CASSILQSSNTEAFF. CDR3 DNA sequence: TGTGCCAGCAGTATCCTACAGTCGTCGAACACTGAAGCTTTCTTT.

The chain recombines TRBV4-3 with TRBJ1-2; 8 bases are a match to TRBD1. This CDR3 has 16 amino acids. CDR1 LGHNA and CDR2 YSLEER come from the germline V gene. Unmatched junction bases numbered 8, after V lost 1 base and J lost 4 bases. This CDR3 reads CASSQGTGQNSYGYTF. CDR3 in DNA: TGCGCCAGCAGCCAAGGGACAGGGCAAAATAGCTATGGCTACACCTTC.

The rearrangement links TRBV2 to TRBJ2-1; 7 bases map to TRBD1. Trimming took 2 bases from V and 0 from J; bases not matched to a gene: 7. CDR3 size: 17 residues. Germline loops: CDR1 SNHLY, CDR2 FYNNEI. CDR3 sequence: CASSESYRGDSYNEQFF. The CDR3 DNA sequence: TGTGCCAGCAGTGAATCCTACAGGGGCGACTCCTACAATGAGCAGTTCTTC.

The chain carries TRBV7-6 and TRBJ2-7, with TRBD1 as a possible D gene (5 bases). Germline V gene lookup returns CDR1 SGHVS and CDR2 FNYEAQ. Trimming took 1 base from V and 5 from J, leaving 12 bases between them. This CDR3 contains 14 residues. CDR3 loop: CASSLESGSHEQYF. In nucleotides, the CDR3 is TGTGCCAGCAGCTTAGAGTCAGGGTCCCACGAGCAGTACTTC.